The rows below give T cell receptor beta chains drawn from one sample of a study of T cell responses to AZD1222 COVID-19 vaccine. TCRdb's copy holds only in-frame clones and misses some; the assay was immunoSEQ multiplex PCR. The sample has about 160,000 clones; about 90% are singletons. Sequenced here: peripheral blood, sampled on day 0 of MenACWY control vaccination. The receptors originated from an adult in good health. CDR3s include the opening cysteine and the closing phenylalanine or tryptophan. Each record gives: clone size, J gene, V gene, D gene, CDR3 DNA, CDR3 protein. D genes are given only for firm matches. For some rows the clone size is stated as once, few or many, or as a class when expanded; others skip it.

clone size: NA
J gene: TRBJ2-5
V gene: TRBV19
D gene: NA
CDR3 DNA: TGTGCCAGTAGTAGGGAGCGGCAAGAGACCCAGTACTTC
CDR3 protein: CASSRERQETQYF

clone size: NA
J gene: TRBJ2-7
V gene: TRBV19
D gene: NA
CDR3 DNA: TGTGCCAGTAGTTTCCAGGGTACAATGTACGAGCAGTACTTC
CDR3 protein: CASSFQGTMYEQYF

clone size: once
J gene: TRBJ2-5
V gene: TRBV4-3
D gene: NA
CDR3 DNA: TGCGCCAGCAGCCAAGAGCCTAGACAGACCCAGTACTTC
CDR3 protein: CASSQEPRQTQYF

clone size: NA
J gene: TRBJ2-1
V gene: TRBV3-1/TRBV3-2
D gene: NA
CDR3 DNA: TGTGCCAGCAGCCAAGCACGGGGCTCCTACAATGAGCAGTTCTTC
CDR3 protein: CASSQARGSYNEQFF

clone size: NA
J gene: TRBJ2-7
V gene: TRBV6-2/TRBV6-3
D gene: TRBD2
CDR3 DNA: TGTGCCAGCAGTTACGCCGGGACTAGCGCCCAGAGTTGGACCGGCTACGAGCAGTACTTC
CDR3 protein: CASSYAGTSAQSWTGYEQYF

clone size: NA
J gene: TRBJ1-2
V gene: TRBV19
D gene: TRBD1
CDR3 DNA: TGTGCCAGTAGACGACAGGGGGTTAACTATGGCTACACCTTC
CDR3 protein: CASRRQGVNYGYTF

clone size: NA
J gene: TRBJ2-1
V gene: TRBV11-3
D gene: TRBD2
CDR3 DNA: TGTGCCAGCAGCTCCGCCGGACTAGCGGGATTCAATGAGCAGTTCTTC
CDR3 protein: CASSSAGLAGFNEQFF

clone size: NA
J gene: TRBJ2-3
V gene: TRBV11-2
D gene: TRBD2
CDR3 DNA: TGTGCCAGCAGCTACCGCGGGGGGGGCGAGAACACAGATACGCAGTATTTT
CDR3 protein: CASSYRGGGENTDTQYF

clone size: once
J gene: TRBJ2-7
V gene: TRBV27
D gene: NA
CDR3 DNA: TGTGCCAGCATGCGCGGCCCCGGGTACGAGCAGTACTTC
CDR3 protein: CASMRGPGYEQYF

clone size: once
J gene: TRBJ1-2
V gene: TRBV11-3
D gene: NA
CDR3 DNA: TGTGCCAGCAGCCCGACACGGGAGACCTTCGGCTACACCTTC
CDR3 protein: CASSPTRETFGYTF

clone size: NA
J gene: TRBJ2-7
V gene: TRBV19
D gene: TRBD2
CDR3 DNA: TGTGCCAGTAGTTTTGGGACTAGCGGAGGCGAGCAGTACTTC
CDR3 protein: CASSFGTSGGEQYF

clone size: NA
J gene: TRBJ1-6
V gene: TRBV28
D gene: NA
CDR3 DNA: TGTGCCAGCAGATCAATTTCACCCCTCCACTTT
CDR3 protein: CASRSISPLHF

clone size: NA
J gene: TRBJ2-7
V gene: TRBV27
D gene: TRBD2
CDR3 DNA: TGTGCCAGCAGTGAGACTAGCTCGAATATAGGGCAGTACTTC
CDR3 protein: CASSETSSNIGQYF

clone size: NA
J gene: TRBJ1-1
V gene: TRBV10-3
D gene: TRBD1
CDR3 DNA: TGTGCCATCAGTGAAGGGACAGCTATAAACACTGAAGCTTTCTTT
CDR3 protein: CAISEGTAINTEAFF

clone size: NA
J gene: TRBJ1-5
V gene: TRBV7-2
D gene: NA
CDR3 DNA: TGTGCCAGCAGCTTCAGGACCGACCGTTATTATAGCAATCAGCCCCAGCATTTT
CDR3 protein: CASSFRTDRYYSNQPQHF

clone size: NA
J gene: TRBJ1-4
V gene: TRBV7-9
D gene: NA
CDR3 DNA: TGTGCCAGCAGCTTAAGCGGTGAAAAACTGTTTTTT
CDR3 protein: CASSLSGEKLFF

clone size: NA
J gene: TRBJ1-5
V gene: TRBV10-3
D gene: NA
CDR3 DNA: TGTGCCATCAGTGAGGGGGGGACTAGCAATCAGCCCCAGCATTTT
CDR3 protein: CAISEGGTSNQPQHF

clone size: NA
J gene: TRBJ1-4
V gene: TRBV30
D gene: NA
CDR3 DNA: TGTGCCTGGAGTACCCCCGGTAATGAAAAACTGTTTTTT
CDR3 protein: CAWSTPGNEKLFF

clone size: NA
J gene: TRBJ1-2
V gene: TRBV19
D gene: NA
CDR3 DNA: TGTGCCAGTAGTAGAGGACAGCCCACTAACTATGGCTACACCTTC
CDR3 protein: CASSRGQPTNYGYTF

clone size: NA
J gene: TRBJ1-1
V gene: TRBV7-2
D gene: NA
CDR3 DNA: TGTGCCAGCAGCTCCGAGACTGAAGCTTTCTTT
CDR3 protein: CASSSETEAFF

clone size: NA
J gene: TRBJ2-7
V gene: TRBV9
D gene: NA
CDR3 DNA: TGTGCCAGCAGCGCCACCGGGACCCCTATCTACGAGCAGTACTTC
CDR3 protein: CASSATGTPIYEQYF

clone size: NA
J gene: TRBJ2-3
V gene: TRBV6-4
D gene: NA
CDR3 DNA: TGTGCCAGCAGTGAAGAGGTTAGCACAGATACGCAGTATTTT
CDR3 protein: CASSEEVSTDTQYF

clone size: NA
J gene: TRBJ2-4
V gene: TRBV7-2
D gene: TRBD2
CDR3 DNA: TGTGCCAGCAGCGCTACTAGCGGGGGGGCCAAAAACATTCAGTACTTC
CDR3 protein: CASSATSGGAKNIQYF

clone size: NA
J gene: TRBJ1-1
V gene: TRBV7-8
D gene: NA
CDR3 DNA: TGTGCCAGCAGCTTAGCCCAGACGGGAACTGAAGCTTTCTTT
CDR3 protein: CASSLAQTGTEAFF

clone size: once
J gene: TRBJ2-3
V gene: TRBV11-2
D gene: NA
CDR3 DNA: TGTGCCAGCAGCCCTACCCGACAACGTAGCACAGATACGCAGTATTTT
CDR3 protein: CASSPTRQRSTDTQYF

clone size: once
J gene: TRBJ1-3
V gene: TRBV18
D gene: TRBD1
CDR3 DNA: TGTGCCAGCTCACCGCTTCCGGGGACAGCTTACTCTGGAAACACCATATATTTT
CDR3 protein: CASSPLPGTAYSGNTIYF

clone size: NA
J gene: TRBJ1-1
V gene: TRBV6-2/TRBV6-3
D gene: NA
CDR3 DNA: TGTGCCAGCAGTTACTACACATCTGAAGCTTTCTTT
CDR3 protein: CASSYYTSEAFF

clone size: NA
J gene: TRBJ1-2
V gene: TRBV10-3
D gene: NA
CDR3 DNA: TGTGCCATCAGTGAGAATACGGCGGCAAACTATGGCTACACCTTC
CDR3 protein: CAISENTAANYGYTF

clone size: NA
J gene: TRBJ2-7
V gene: TRBV27
D gene: NA
CDR3 DNA: TGTGCCAGCAGTGCAATGTCGGGGCCCTACGAGCAGTACTTC
CDR3 protein: CASSAMSGPYEQYF

clone size: NA
J gene: TRBJ2-2
V gene: TRBV7-8
D gene: TRBD1
CDR3 DNA: TGTGCCAGCAGCTTCCCGGGACAGGGGCGCACCGGGGAGCTGTTTTTT
CDR3 protein: CASSFPGQGRTGELFF

clone size: NA
J gene: TRBJ2-3
V gene: TRBV7-2
D gene: TRBD2
CDR3 DNA: TGTGCCAGCAGCTCCCCTGTGGGGGGGGAGGCGGGTACGCAGTATTTT
CDR3 protein: CASSSPVGGEAGTQYF

clone size: NA
J gene: TRBJ2-3
V gene: TRBV24-1
D gene: NA
CDR3 DNA: TGTGCCACCAGTGATTTGACAAGACGGGGTACGCAGTATTTT
CDR3 protein: CATSDLTRRGTQYF

clone size: NA
J gene: TRBJ2-2
V gene: TRBV28
D gene: TRBD1
CDR3 DNA: TGTGCCAGCAGGGCTACAGGGGGTTTTGGCGGGGAGCTGTTTTTT
CDR3 protein: CASRATGGFGGELFF

clone size: once
J gene: TRBJ1-6
V gene: TRBV15
D gene: NA
CDR3 DNA: TGTGCCACCAGTAATTCCTATTCACCCCTCCACTTT
CDR3 protein: CATSNSYSPLHF

clone size: NA
J gene: TRBJ1-3
V gene: TRBV7-3
D gene: TRBD1
CDR3 DNA: TGTGCCAGCAGCTTAACGGGCCACCGGGGACAGGGTTCTGGAAACACCATATATTTT
CDR3 protein: CASSLTGHRGQGSGNTIYF

clone size: NA
J gene: TRBJ1-1
V gene: TRBV19
D gene: NA
CDR3 DNA: TGTGCCAGTAGTATGCGACGCGCGATGAACACTGAAGCTTTCTTT
CDR3 protein: CASSMRRAMNTEAFF

clone size: NA
J gene: TRBJ2-5
V gene: TRBV7-2
D gene: TRBD1
CDR3 DNA: TGTGCCAGCAGCTCCGGACAGGGGGAGACCCAGTACTTC
CDR3 protein: CASSSGQGETQYF

clone size: NA
J gene: TRBJ1-4
V gene: TRBV5-1
D gene: NA
CDR3 DNA: TGCGCCAGCAGCTTGAGTTCAGCAACTAATGAAAAACTGTTTTTT
CDR3 protein: CASSLSSATNEKLFF

clone size: NA
J gene: TRBJ2-1
V gene: TRBV11-2
D gene: TRBD2
CDR3 DNA: TGTGCCAGCAGCCCAAGACTAGCGGGAGATCTGGCTTCCTACAATGAGCAGTTCTTC
CDR3 protein: CASSPRLAGDLASYNEQFF

clone size: NA
J gene: TRBJ1-2
V gene: TRBV18
D gene: NA
CDR3 DNA: TGTGCCAGCTCACCCCCGCTTGGCGTCCTTTATGGCTACACCTTC
CDR3 protein: CASSPPLGVLYGYTF

clone size: NA
J gene: TRBJ1-4
V gene: TRBV16
D gene: TRBD1
CDR3 DNA: TGTGCCAGCAGCCGAGGCTCTTCCCCGGACAGGGTATATGAAAAACTGTTTTTT
CDR3 protein: CASSRGSSPDRVYEKLFF

clone size: NA
J gene: TRBJ2-3
V gene: TRBV29-1
D gene: NA
CDR3 DNA: TGCAGCGTTGAAGCTACAACAGATACGCAGTATTTT
CDR3 protein: CSVEATTDTQYF